This paragraph covers one T cell receptor beta chain sequence. As yet, its antigen is unknown. This sample is part of a study of monozygotic twins with inflammatory bowel disease. Study outcomes and limitations: Researchers report that IBD patients shared fewer clonotypes with others than healthy twins, especially amid disease activity. Using the inverse Simpson index, IBD patients had lower TCRbeta diversity than healthy co-twins.

Each CDR3 protein gets one entry in TCRdb, which reprocessed the 5' RACE reads and gives no DNA. The sample has roughly 200,000 distinct CDR3 sequences. The origin of this receptor is a human donor with ulcerative colitis or Crohn's disease, or a healthy co-twin of an affected twin (not recorded which). Source material: blood.

The CDR3 sequence: CASSYDTGELFF. The chain recombines TRBV7-9 with TRBJ2-2. The CDR3 sequence is 12 residues long. Germline CDR1 SEHNR, CDR2 FQNEAQ (reference sequence).